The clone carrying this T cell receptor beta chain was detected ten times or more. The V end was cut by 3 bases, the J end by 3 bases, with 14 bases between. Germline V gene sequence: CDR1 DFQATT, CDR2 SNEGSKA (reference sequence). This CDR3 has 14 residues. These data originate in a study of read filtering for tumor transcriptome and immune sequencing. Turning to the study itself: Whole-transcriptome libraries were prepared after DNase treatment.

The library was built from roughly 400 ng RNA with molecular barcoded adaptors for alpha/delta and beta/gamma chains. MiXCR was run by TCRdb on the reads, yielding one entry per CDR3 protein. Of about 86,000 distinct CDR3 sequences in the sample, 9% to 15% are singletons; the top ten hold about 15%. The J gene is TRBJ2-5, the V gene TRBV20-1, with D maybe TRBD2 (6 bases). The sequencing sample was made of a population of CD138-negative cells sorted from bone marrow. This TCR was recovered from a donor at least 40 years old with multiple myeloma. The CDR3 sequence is CSARPTGAEETQYF. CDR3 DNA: TGCAGTGCTAGGCCCACGGGAGCCGAAGAGACCCAGTACTTC.